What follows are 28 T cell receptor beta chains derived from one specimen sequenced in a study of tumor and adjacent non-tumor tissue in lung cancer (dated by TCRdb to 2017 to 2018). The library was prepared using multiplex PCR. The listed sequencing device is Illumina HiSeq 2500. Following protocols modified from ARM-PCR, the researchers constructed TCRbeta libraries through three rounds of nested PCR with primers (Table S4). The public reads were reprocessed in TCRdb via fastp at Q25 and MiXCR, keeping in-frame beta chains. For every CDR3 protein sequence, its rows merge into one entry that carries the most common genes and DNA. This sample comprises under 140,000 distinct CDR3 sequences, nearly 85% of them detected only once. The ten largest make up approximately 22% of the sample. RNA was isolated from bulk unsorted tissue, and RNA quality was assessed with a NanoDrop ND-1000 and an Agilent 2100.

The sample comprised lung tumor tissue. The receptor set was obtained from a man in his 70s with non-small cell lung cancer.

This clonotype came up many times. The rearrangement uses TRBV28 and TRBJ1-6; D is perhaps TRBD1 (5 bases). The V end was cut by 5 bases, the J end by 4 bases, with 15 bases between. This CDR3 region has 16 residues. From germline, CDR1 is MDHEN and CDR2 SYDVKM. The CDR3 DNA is TGTGCCAGCAGTGCTGGTGGGGCGGGTTATAATTCACCCCTCCACTTT. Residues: CASSAGGAGYNSPLHF. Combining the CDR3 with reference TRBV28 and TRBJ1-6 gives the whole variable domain DVKVTQSSRYLVKRTGEKVFLECVQDMDHENMFWYRQDPGLGLRLIYFSYDVKMKEKGDIPEGYSVSREKKERFSLILESASTNQTSMYLCASSAGGAGYNSPLHFGNGTRLTVT.

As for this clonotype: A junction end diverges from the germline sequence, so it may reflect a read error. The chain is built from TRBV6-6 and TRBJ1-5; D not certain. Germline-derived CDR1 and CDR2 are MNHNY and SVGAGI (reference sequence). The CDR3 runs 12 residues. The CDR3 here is CVSKRSNQPRHF. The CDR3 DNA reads TGTGTCAGCAAACGGAGCAATCAGCCCCGGCATTTT.

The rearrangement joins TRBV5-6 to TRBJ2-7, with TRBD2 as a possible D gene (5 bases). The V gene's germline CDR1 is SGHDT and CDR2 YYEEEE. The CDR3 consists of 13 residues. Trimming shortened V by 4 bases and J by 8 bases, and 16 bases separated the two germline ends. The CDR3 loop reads CASSEQSGYKQYF. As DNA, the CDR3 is TGTGCCAGCAGCGAACAAAGCGGTTACAAGCAGTACTTC.

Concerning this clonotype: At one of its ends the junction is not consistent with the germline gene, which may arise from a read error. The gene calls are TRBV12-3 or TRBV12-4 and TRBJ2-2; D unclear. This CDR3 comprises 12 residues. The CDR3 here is CTSTAYNGELFF. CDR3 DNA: TGTACCAGTACCGCTTACAACGGGGAGCTGTTTTTT.

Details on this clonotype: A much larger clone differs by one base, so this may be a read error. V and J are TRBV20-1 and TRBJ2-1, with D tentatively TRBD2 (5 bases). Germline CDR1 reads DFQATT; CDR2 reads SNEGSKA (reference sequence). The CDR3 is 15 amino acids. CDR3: CSTRSPFPGRYEQFF. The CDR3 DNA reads TGCAGTACTAGAAGTCCCTTTCCTGGAAGGTATGAGCAGTTCTTC.

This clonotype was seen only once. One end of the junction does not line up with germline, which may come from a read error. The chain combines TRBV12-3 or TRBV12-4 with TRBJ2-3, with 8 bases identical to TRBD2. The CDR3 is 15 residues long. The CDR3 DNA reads TGCGCCAGCATGAGGACTAGCTGGACAACAGATACGCAGTATTTT. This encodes CASMRTSWTTDTQYF.

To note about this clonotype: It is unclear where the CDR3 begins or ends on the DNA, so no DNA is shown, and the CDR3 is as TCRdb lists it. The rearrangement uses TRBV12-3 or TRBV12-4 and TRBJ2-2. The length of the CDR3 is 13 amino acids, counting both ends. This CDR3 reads CATSGFGAGELSF.

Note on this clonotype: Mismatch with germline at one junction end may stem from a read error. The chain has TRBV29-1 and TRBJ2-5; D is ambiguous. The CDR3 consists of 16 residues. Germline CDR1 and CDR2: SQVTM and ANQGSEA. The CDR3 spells CSARPYPQIGQEAQYF. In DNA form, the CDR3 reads TGCAGCGCCAGGCCCTACCCCCAGATAGGTCAAGAGGCCCAGTACTTC.

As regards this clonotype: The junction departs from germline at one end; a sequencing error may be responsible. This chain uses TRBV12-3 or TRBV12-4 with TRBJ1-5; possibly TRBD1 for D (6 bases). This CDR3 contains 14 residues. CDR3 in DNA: TGTGCCAGCAGGAACAGGGAGTTGCATCGGCCCCAGCACTTT. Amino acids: CASRNRELHRPQHF.

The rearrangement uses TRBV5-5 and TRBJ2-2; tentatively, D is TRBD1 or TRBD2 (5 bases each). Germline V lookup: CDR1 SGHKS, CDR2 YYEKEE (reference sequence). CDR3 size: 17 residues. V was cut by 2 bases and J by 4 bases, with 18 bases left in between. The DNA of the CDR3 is TGTGCCAGCAGCTTTGTTGGTAGCATGAGGGGCACCGGGGAGCTGTTTTTT. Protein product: CASSFVGSMRGTGELFF.

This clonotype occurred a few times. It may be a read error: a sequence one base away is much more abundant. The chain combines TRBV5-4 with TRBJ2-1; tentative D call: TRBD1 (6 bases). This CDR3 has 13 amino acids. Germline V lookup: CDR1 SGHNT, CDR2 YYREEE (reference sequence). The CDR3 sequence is CASSLRTVNKQFF. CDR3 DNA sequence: TGTGCCAGCAGCTTGAGGACAGTCAATAAGCAGTTCTTC.

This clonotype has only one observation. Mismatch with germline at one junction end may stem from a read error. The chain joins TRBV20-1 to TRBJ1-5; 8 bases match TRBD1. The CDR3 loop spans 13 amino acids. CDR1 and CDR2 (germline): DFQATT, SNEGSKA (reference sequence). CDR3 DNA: TGCAGTGCTAGGACAGGGGTCAATCAGCTCCAGCAATTT. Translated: CSARTGVNQLQQF.

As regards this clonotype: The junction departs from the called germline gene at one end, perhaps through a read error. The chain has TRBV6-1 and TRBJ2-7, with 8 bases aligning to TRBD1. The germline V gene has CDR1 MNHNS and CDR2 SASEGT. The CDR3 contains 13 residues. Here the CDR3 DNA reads TGTGCCGGCATAGGGACAGGTCTGTGCGAGCAGTATTTC. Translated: CAGIGTGLCEQYF.

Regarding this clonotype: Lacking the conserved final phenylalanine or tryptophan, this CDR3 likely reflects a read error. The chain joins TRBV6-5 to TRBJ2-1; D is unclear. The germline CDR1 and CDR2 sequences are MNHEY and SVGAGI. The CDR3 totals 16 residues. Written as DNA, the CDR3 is TGTGCCAGCAGCTCTCCCGGGCTACGCTCCTACAGTGAGCAGTTCTAC. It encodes CASSSPGLRSYSEQFY.

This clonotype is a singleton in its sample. Here the CDR3 reads CSVGPESGLNEKLFF. CDR3 coding DNA: TGCAGCGTTGGACCGGAGAGTGGTTTGAATGAAAAACTGTTTTTT. The chain recombines TRBV29-1 with TRBJ1-4; D unclear. V lost 4 bases and J lost 5, with 17 bases in between. CDR1 is SQVTM and CDR2 is ANQGSEA in the germline V gene. This CDR3 is built from 15 residues.

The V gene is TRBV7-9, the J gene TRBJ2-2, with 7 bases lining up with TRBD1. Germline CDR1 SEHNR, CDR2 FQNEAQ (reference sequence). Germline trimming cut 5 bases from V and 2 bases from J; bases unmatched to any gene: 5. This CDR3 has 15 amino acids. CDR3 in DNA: TGTGCCAGCAGCGTGGGACAGATCAACACCGGGGAGCTGTTTTTT. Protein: CASSVGQINTGELFF. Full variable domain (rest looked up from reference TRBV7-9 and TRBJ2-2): DTGVSQNPRHKITKRGQNVTFRCDPISEHNRLYWYRQTLGQGPEFLTYFQNEAQLEKSRLLSDRFSAERPKGSFSTLEIQRTEQGDSAMYLCASSVGQINTGELFFGEGSRLTVL.

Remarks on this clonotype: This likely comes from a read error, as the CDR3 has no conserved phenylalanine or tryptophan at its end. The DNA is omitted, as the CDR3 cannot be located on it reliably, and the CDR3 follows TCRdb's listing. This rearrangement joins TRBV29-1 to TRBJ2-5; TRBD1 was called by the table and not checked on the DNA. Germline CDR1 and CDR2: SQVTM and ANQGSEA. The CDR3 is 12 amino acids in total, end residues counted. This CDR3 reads CSIEAGGETLYV.

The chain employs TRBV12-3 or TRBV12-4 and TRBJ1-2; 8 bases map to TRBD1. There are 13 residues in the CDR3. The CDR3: CDSDRGLGYGYTF. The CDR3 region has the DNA TGTGACAGTGACAGGGGCCTGGGTTATGGCTACACCTTC.

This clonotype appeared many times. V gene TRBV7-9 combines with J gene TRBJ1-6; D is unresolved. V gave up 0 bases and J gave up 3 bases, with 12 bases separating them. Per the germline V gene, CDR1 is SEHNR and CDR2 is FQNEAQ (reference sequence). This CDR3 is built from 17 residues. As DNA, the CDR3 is TGTGCCAGCAGCTTAGCTTTATTCCCGGTCTATAATTCACCCCTCCACTTT. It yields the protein CASSLALFPVYNSPLHF.

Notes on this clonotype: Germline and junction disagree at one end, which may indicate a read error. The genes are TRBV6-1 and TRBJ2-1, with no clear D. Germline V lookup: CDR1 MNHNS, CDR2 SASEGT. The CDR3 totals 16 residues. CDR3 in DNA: TGTGCCAGTAGTGAAGGTCCCGGGTTCTCCTACAATGAGCAGTTCTTC. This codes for CASSEGPGFSYNEQFF.

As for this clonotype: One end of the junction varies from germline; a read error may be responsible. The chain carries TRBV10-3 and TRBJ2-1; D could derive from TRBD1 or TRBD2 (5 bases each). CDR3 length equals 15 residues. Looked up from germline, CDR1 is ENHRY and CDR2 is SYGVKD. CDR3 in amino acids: CGISQKGSSYNEQLF. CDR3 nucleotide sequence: TGTGGCATCAGTCAGAAGGGGAGCTCCTACAATGAGCAGCTCTTC.

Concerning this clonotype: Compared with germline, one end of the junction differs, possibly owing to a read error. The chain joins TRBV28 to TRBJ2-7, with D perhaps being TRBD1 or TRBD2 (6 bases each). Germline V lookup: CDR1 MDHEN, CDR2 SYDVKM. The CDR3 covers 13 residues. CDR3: CASSFGGGYEHYF. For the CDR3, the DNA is TGTGCTAGCAGTTTCGGAGGGGGGTACGAGCATTACTTC.

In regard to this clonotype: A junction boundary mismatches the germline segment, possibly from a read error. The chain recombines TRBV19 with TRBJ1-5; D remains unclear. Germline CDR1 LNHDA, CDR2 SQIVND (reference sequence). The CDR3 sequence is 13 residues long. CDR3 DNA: TGTGCCAGTAGTAAGATGCGCAATCAGCCCCAACATTTT. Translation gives CASSKMRNQPQHF.

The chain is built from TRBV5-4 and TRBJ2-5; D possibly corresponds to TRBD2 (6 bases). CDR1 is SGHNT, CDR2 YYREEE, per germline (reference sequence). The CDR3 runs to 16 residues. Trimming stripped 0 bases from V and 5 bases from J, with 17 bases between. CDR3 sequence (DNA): TGTGCCAGCAGCTTGGGTATCGGGGGTGTGTGTGAGACCCAGTACTTC. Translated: CASSLGIGGVCETQYF.

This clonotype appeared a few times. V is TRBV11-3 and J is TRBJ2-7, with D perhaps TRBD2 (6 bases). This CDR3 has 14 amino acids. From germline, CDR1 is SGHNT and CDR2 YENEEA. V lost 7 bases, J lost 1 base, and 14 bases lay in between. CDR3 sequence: CASILSAGSYEQYF. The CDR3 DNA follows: TGTGCCAGCATCTTGTCGGCGGGGTCCTACGAGCAGTACTTC.

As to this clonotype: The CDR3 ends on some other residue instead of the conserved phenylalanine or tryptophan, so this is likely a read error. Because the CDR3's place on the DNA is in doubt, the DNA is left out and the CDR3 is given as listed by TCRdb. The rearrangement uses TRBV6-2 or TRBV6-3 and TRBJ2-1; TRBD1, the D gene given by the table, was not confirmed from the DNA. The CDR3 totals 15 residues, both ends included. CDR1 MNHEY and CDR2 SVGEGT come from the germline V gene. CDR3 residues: CASRRTGWGDNEQFL.

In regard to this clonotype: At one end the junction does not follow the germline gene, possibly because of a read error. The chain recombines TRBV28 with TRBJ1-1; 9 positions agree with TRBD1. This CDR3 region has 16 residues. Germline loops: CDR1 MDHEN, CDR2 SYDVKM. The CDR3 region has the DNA TGTGCCATCAGTTTAGCCGGGACAGGGACTAGGACTGAAGCTTTCTTT. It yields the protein CAISLAGTGTRTEAFF. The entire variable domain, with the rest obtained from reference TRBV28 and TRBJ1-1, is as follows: DVKVTQSSRYLVKRTGEKVFLECVQDMDHENMFWYRQDPGLGLRLIYFSYDVKMKEKGDIPEGYSVSREKKERFSLILESASTNQTSMYLCAISLAGTGTRTEAFFGQGTRLTVV.

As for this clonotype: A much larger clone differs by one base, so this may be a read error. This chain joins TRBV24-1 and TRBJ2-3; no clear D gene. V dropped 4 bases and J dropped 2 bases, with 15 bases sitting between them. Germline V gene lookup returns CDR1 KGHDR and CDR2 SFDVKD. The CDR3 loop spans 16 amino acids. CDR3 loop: CATSDPREVYTDTQYF. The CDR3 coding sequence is TGTGCCACCAGTGACCCTCGAGAGGTTTACACAGATACGCAGTATTTT.